Below are 16 T cell receptor beta chains sequenced from a single sample in a study of T cells in Graves' hyperthyroidism and ophthalmopathy (dated by TCRdb to between 2018 and 2020). Library prep was done by multiplex PCR. Reads for this sample came from an Illumina HiSeq 2000. The TCR beta CDR3 regions were amplified from RNA transcripts. The TCR CDR3 was subjected to a first round of RT-PCR using the HTBI primer set and the Qiagen OneStep RT-PCR kit. TCRdb trimmed the raw reads at Q25, called clones with MiXCR and kept productive beta chains. Rows merge per CDR3 protein into single entries with the most common DNA and genes. The sample includes about 570,000 distinct CDR3 sequences, with roughly 46% observed a single time. Roughly 20% of the sample lies in the top ten. The specimen was peripheral blood or thyroid tissue (not recorded which). The receptors were sampled from an adult woman with Graves' disease, either hyperthyroidism or ophthalmopathy (not recorded which).

About this clonotype itself: A much larger clone lies a single base off, so this may be a read error. V is TRBV5-6 and J is TRBJ1-4; a weak D match, TRBD1 (5 bases). The germline gives CDR1 SGHDT, CDR2 YYEEEE. This CDR3 is 15 amino acids long. This chain's CDR3 is CASSFLGRTNEKLSF. CDR3 coding DNA: TGTGCCAGCAGCTTCCTGGGGCGGACTAATGAAAAACTGTCTTTT.

The chain links TRBV4-2 to TRBJ2-5; possibly TRBD2 for D (6 bases). The CDR3 has 15 residues. Germline assignment: CDR1 LGHNA and CDR2 YNFKEQ. V lost 0 bases to trimming and J lost 5 bases, with 13 bases between them. The CDR3 protein is CASSQDRLGRETQYF. The CDR3 DNA follows: TGTGCCAGCAGCCAAGATCGGCTAGGGAGGGAGACCCAGTACTTC.

Concerning this clonotype: A much larger clone is a single base away; this may be a read error. The chain employs TRBV20-1 and TRBJ2-2, with TRBD2 as a possible D gene (6 bases). Between the trimmed V and J ends, which lost 1 base and 7 bases, there was a span of 13 bases. Germline CDR1 DFQATT, CDR2 SNEGSKA (reference sequence). The CDR3 length is 14 residues. The CDR3 DNA is TGCAGTGCTAGAGGCCCGGGAGATGGCGGGGAGCTGTTTTTT. This codes for CSARGPGDGGELFF.

The V and J genes are TRBV20-1 and TRBJ2-5; D may match TRBD1 or TRBD2 (5 bases each). V dropped 6 bases and J dropped 4 bases, with 12 bases sitting between them. CDR3 length equals 12 residues. Looked up from germline, CDR1 is DFQATT and CDR2 is SNEGSKA (reference sequence). As DNA, the CDR3 is TGCAGTGCGGAGGAGAGGGGAGAGACCCAGTACTTC. Protein: CSAEERGETQYF.

This clonotype was seen ten or more times. This sequence joins TRBV12-3 or TRBV12-4 and TRBJ1-2, with 10 bases aligning to TRBD1. This CDR3 has 13 residues. J lost 8 bases, V lost 8 bases, and 8 bases had no gene match. CDR3 in amino acids: CASAPGQGNGYTF. The CDR3, as DNA: TGTGCCAGCGCTCCGGGACAGGGGAACGGCTACACCTTC.

The chain carries TRBV7-2 and TRBJ2-7, with D possibly being TRBD2 (5 bases). The V end lost 5 bases, the J end lost 4 bases, and 12 bases lay between the germline ends. Germline loops: CDR1 SGHTA, CDR2 FQGNSA. CDR3 length equals 13 residues. CDR3 DNA: TGTGCCAGCAGCCATTCCGGGATGTACGAGCAGTACTTC. Encoded protein: CASSHSGMYEQYF.

This clonotype was detected only a few times. The CDR3 here is CASSLGQGGNTIYF. Here the CDR3 DNA reads TGTGCCAGCAGCTTAGGGCAAGGCGGAAACACCATATATTTT. The chain is built from TRBV11-2 and TRBJ1-3; D gene ambiguous. Trimming took off 1 base at V and 4 bases at J, with 8 bases between the two ends. Per germline, CDR1 SGHAT and CDR2 FQNNGV. This CDR3 has 14 amino acids.

The table lists this clonotype with many counts. The chain combines TRBV5-1 with TRBJ2-6; 11 bases match TRBD2. Unmatched junction bases numbered 8, after V lost 0 bases and J lost 0 bases. From germline, CDR1 is SGHRS and CDR2 YFSETQ. The length of the CDR3 is 20 residues. CDR3 nucleotides: TGCGCCAGCAGCTTGGTTCTAGCGGGAGGAATCTTCTCTGGGGCCAACGTCCTGACTTTC. Residues: CASSLVLAGGIFSGANVLTF.

V usage is TRBV9 and J usage is TRBJ1-2; 9 bases agree with TRBD1. Per germline, CDR1 SGDLS and CDR2 YYNGEE. V lost 0 bases to trimming and J lost 5 bases; unmatched junction nucleotides: 5. The CDR3 spans 15 residues. The DNA for the CDR3 is TGTGCCAGCAGCGTAGCGGGACAGGGCATTTATGGCTACACCTTC. Amino acid sequence: CASSVAGQGIYGYTF.

This clonotype has only a few counts. The V and J genes are TRBV30 and TRBJ1-5; tentatively, D is TRBD1 (5 bases). The V and J ends lost 0 bases and 6 bases respectively, with 12 bases between them. CDR3 length equals 14 residues. From germline, CDR1 is GTSNPN and CDR2 SVGIG (reference sequence). For the CDR3, the DNA is TGTGCCTGGAGTGTTGGATGGGGGGGTCAGCCCCAGCATTTT. Amino acid sequence: CAWSVGWGGQPQHF.

The rearrangement joins TRBV5-6 to TRBJ1-1; D uncertain. The CDR3 has 17 residues. The V end lost 0 bases, the J end lost 12 bases, and 27 bases lay between the germline ends. The germline gives CDR1 SGHDT, CDR2 YYEEEE. As DNA, the CDR3 is TGTGCCAGCAGCTTGGGACTAGCGGAGGTCACCGGCCTGGGGACTTTCTTT. It translates to CASSLGLAEVTGLGTFF.

This clonotype was counted ten times or more. The CDR3 sequence is CASRSYLSPLHF. CDR3 sequence (DNA): TGTGCCAGCAGGAGCTACCTTTCACCCCTCCACTTT. This chain joins TRBV12-3 or TRBV12-4 and TRBJ1-6; D is undetermined. Between the trimmed V and J ends, which lost 6 bases and 9 bases, there was a span of 9 bases. The CDR3 length is 12 residues.

This clonotype has a handful of counts. The chain couples TRBV6-1 to TRBJ1-5; D is uncertain. Deletions cut 3 bases from V and 3 bases from J, with 21 bases between. The CDR3 runs 18 residues. The germline CDR1 and CDR2 sequences are MNHNS and SASEGT. CDR3 sequence (DNA): TGTGCCAGCAGTGACGGCCTCGGCCAACGGTCATTCAATCAGCCCCAGCATTTT. It specifies CASSDGLGQRSFNQPQHF.

In this sample, this clonotype turned up a few times. The DNA of the CDR3 is TGCAGCGTTGGGCCGACAGAAGAGACCCAGTACTTC. It specifies CSVGPTEETQYF. V is TRBV29-1 and J is TRBJ2-5; D may be TRBD1 (5 bases). Germline assignment: CDR1 SQVTM and CDR2 ANQGSEA. Deletions cut 4 bases from V and 3 bases from J, with 9 bases between. The CDR3 sequence is 12 residues long.

V and J are TRBV15 and TRBJ1-4; unclear D gene. The CDR3 is 17 amino acids. Germline CDR1 and CDR2: LNHNV and YYDKDF (reference sequence). Trimming took off 0 bases at V and 8 bases at J, with 19 bases between the two ends. The CDR3 loop reads CATSREREGISGEKLFF. The DNA of the CDR3 is TGTGCCACCAGCAGAGAGCGGGAGGGAATTTCCGGGGAAAAACTGTTTTTT. Together with reference TRBV15 and TRBJ1-4, the CDR3 gives the full variable domain: DAMVIQNPRYQVTQFGKPVTLSCSQTLNHNVMYWYQQKSSQAPKLLFHYYDKDFNNEADTPDNFQSRRPNTSFCFLDIRSPGLGDTAMYLCATSREREGISGEKLFFGSGTQLSVL.

This rearrangement joins TRBV25-1 to TRBJ2-2; D is possibly TRBD1 (6 bases). Trimming pared 3 bases from V and 2 bases from J, leaving 10 bases between. This CDR3 comprises 15 residues. Germline assignment: CDR1 MGHDK and CDR2 SYGVNS. CDR3 loop: CASSDRDINTGELFF. The CDR3 region has the DNA TGTGCCAGCAGTGACCGGGACATCAACACCGGGGAGCTGTTTTTT.